This T cell receptor (beta chain) was obtained from a study of CXCR3-negative and CXCR3-positive naive CD8 T cells. Study results and caveats: Much lower diversity was found in memory CD8+ cells, while both naive subsets had comparably high diversity. The study found more hydrophobic TRB CDR3s in CXCR3-positive naive cells than in CXCR3-negative naive cells.

Each TRB cDNA library was prepared by 5' RACE (with UMI labels). Reprocessing the 5' RACE reads, TCRdb reports a single entry for every CDR3 protein and omits DNA. This sample lists over 100,000 distinct CDR3 sequences; its ten largest clones have approximately 0.51%. Concerning this clonotype itself: Its antigen is not known.

This receptor was taken from a human donor in good health. Some clones in this sample may be carry-over from other donors' samples. Sequencing input: naive CXCR3- CD8+ T cells from blood. Documented subset: CD45RO-CCR7+CD27+CD95- naive CD8+ T cells lacking CXCR3 (TNR3-).

The CDR3 here is CASSQGFGSAYNEQFF. This sequence joins TRBV4-1 and TRBJ2-1. The CDR3 is 16 residues long. Germline V gene lookup returns CDR1 MGHRA and CDR2 YSYEKL.